One sample yielded the 18 T cell receptor beta chains listed below, sequenced in a study of control samples from healthy donors and cancer patients. TCRdb keeps only in-frame clones here, not all; method: immunoSEQ multiplex PCR. The sample holds fewer than 500,000 clones, around 90% seen once. The material sequenced was PBMCs. These TCRs come from a man aged 40-49 years with head and neck cancer.

This chain joins TRBV7-8 and TRBJ2-2; 7 positions agree with TRBD2. J lost 7 bases, V lost 5 bases, and 13 bases had no gene match. The germline V gene encodes CDR1 SGHVS and CDR2 FQNEAQ. The CDR3 length is 16 residues. The CDR3 region is CASSPWTSGTDGELFF. Written as DNA, the CDR3 is TGTGCCAGCAGCCCCTGGACTAGTGGTACTGACGGGGAGCTGTTTTTT.

Note on this clone: Within the sample, other DNA sequences also encode this same CDR3. This chain connects TRBV12-3 or TRBV12-4 to TRBJ2-2; D gene uncertain. V shed 6 bases and J shed 6 bases, with 8 bases lying between them. There are 12 residues in the CDR3. CDR3 sequence reads: CASSTGAGELFF. For the CDR3, the DNA is TGTGCCAGCAGCACTGGGGCCGGGGAGCTGTTTTTT.

V gene TRBV6-1 combines with J gene TRBJ1-4; perhaps TRBD1 as D (5 bases). The length of the CDR3 is 15 residues. Germline V gives CDR1 MNHNS, CDR2 SASEGT. Trimming removed 3 bases at V and 6 bases at J, with 14 bases between. CDR3 residues: CASSDKKGGDEKLFF. The DNA for the CDR3 is TGTGCCAGCAGTGATAAAAAAGGAGGGGATGAAAAACTGTTTTTT.

The V and J genes are TRBV28 and TRBJ1-4, with a possible D match to TRBD1 (5 bases). The germline CDR1 and CDR2 sequences are MDHEN and SYDVKM. Trimming cost V 6 bases and J 7 bases, with 12 bases left between them. This CDR3 contains 13 residues. The CDR3 spells CASRRAGTEKLFF. The DNA of the CDR3 is TGTGCCAGCAGAAGGGCGGGGACTGAAAAACTGTTTTTT.

About this clone itself: Other DNA variants within this sample encode the same CDR3. The V gene is TRBV3-1 (or the pseudogene TRBV3-2), the J gene TRBJ2-5; D gene uncertain. V gave up 1 base and J gave up 4 bases, with 4 bases separating them. This CDR3 has 12 amino acids. Germline CDR1 LGHDT, CDR2 YNNKEL (reference sequence). The CDR3 spells CASSQGVETQYF. The CDR3 nucleotides read TGTGCCAGCAGCCAAGGAGTAGAGACCCAGTACTTC.

CDR3 amino acids: CSVARETYEQYF. The DNA of the CDR3 is TGCAGCGTCGCCAGGGAAACCTACGAGCAGTACTTC. The rearrangement uses TRBV29-1 and TRBJ2-7; a weak D match, TRBD1 (5 bases). The CDR3 totals 12 residues. Germline V gene sequence: CDR1 SQVTM, CDR2 ANQGSEA. V dropped 6 bases and J dropped 2 bases, with 11 bases sitting between them.

The gene calls are TRBV5-5 and TRBJ1-5; tentative D call: TRBD1 (5 bases). This CDR3 region has 17 residues. In germline, CDR1 is SGHKS, CDR2 YYEKEE (reference sequence). Trimming took 0 bases from V and 0 from J, leaving 13 bases between them. The CDR3: CASSLVGGEYSNQPQHF. For the CDR3, the DNA is TGTGCCAGCAGCTTGGTTGGGGGAGAGTATAGCAATCAGCCCCAGCATTTT.

This rearrangement joins TRBV6-5 to TRBJ1-1; D is uncertain. The CDR3 is made up of 16 amino acids. Germline loops: CDR1 MNHEY, CDR2 SVGAGI. V dropped 2 bases and J dropped 1 base, with 14 bases sitting between them. CDR3 in DNA: TGTGCCAGCAGTTACACCCGGAGGAGGCGGAACACTGAAGCTTTCTTT. This encodes CASSYTRRRRNTEAFF.

The chain uses TRBV11-2 and TRBJ2-5; 8 bases are a match to TRBD2. CDR3 size: 15 residues. In germline, CDR1 is SGHAT, CDR2 FQNNGV. V trimming: 7 bases; J trimming: 4 bases; junction bases outside the gene matches: 11. CDR3 region: CASTQSSGRSETQYF. The DNA for the CDR3 is TGTGCCAGCACCCAGTCCAGCGGGAGATCAGAGACCCAGTACTTC.

The CDR3 region has the DNA TGTGCCAGCGGACCGGGACAGGAGGAATCACCCCTCCACTTT. Translating it yields CASGPGQEESPLHF. The chain is built from TRBV6-5 and TRBJ1-6, with 8 positions matching TRBD1. Germline values: CDR1 MNHEY, CDR2 SVGAGI. This CDR3 is 14 amino acids long. V lost 8 bases, J lost 10 bases, and 10 bases stayed unmatched.

This clone was seen just once. This chain joins TRBV7-2 and TRBJ2-3, with TRBD2 matching over 7 bases. The CDR3 spans 14 residues. The trim removed 5 bases at V and 6 bases at J, leaving 8 bases unmatched. Germline lookup yields CDR1 SGHTA and CDR2 FQGNSA. The CDR3 coding sequence is TGTGCCAGCAGCCTCGGCGGGGGATCTGATACGCAGTATTTT. Protein product: CASSLGGGSDTQYF.

This clone was counted a few times. The J gene is TRBJ2-7, the V gene TRBV11-2; 7 bases are a match to TRBD1. V was pared by 2 bases and J by 0 bases, with 4 bases of the junction left unmatched. The CDR3 consists of 15 residues. CDR1 and CDR2 (germline): SGHAT, FQNNGV. The CDR3 spells CASSLQGVISYEQYF. Written as DNA, the CDR3 is TGTGCCAGCAGCTTACAGGGGGTGATCTCCTACGAGCAGTACTTC.

V is TRBV10-2 and J is TRBJ1-5; D ambiguous. The ends were cut back, 3 bases at V and 5 bases at J, with 11 bases in the middle. CDR1 is WSHSY and CDR2 is SAAADI in the germline V gene. The CDR3 sequence is 14 residues long. The CDR3 DNA reads as TGCGCCAGCAGTGAAAGCGACCCCCATCAGCCCCAGCATTTT. Translating gives CASSESDPHQPQHF.

The V and J genes are TRBV5-6 and TRBJ2-1; either TRBD1 or TRBD2 may supply D (5 bases each). The germline V gene encodes CDR1 SGHDT and CDR2 YYEEEE. Trimming removed 4 bases from V and 9 bases from J, with 11 bases in between. This CDR3 has 12 amino acids. The CDR3 spells CASSGGRGEQFF. The CDR3 DNA reads TGTGCCAGCAGCGGGGGACGCGGTGAGCAGTTCTTC. Combining the CDR3 with reference TRBV5-6 and TRBJ2-1 gives the whole variable domain DAGVTQSPTHLIKTRGQQVTLRCSPKSGHDTVSWYQQALGQGPQFIFQYYEEEERQRGNFPDRFSGHQFPNYSSELNVNALLLGDSALYLCASSGGRGEQFFGPGTRLTVL.

This rearrangement joins TRBV11-3 to TRBJ2-5, with D possibly being TRBD2 (5 bases). V was trimmed by 1 base and J by 10 bases, leaving 13 bases between them. In germline, CDR1 is SGHNT, CDR2 YENEEA. The CDR3 has 13 residues. CDR3 DNA: TGTGCCAGCAGCTTAGGGAGGTCTCCAGTCCAGTACTTC. Translated, it gives CASSLGRSPVQYF.

V is TRBV18 and J is TRBJ2-7; D gene ambiguous. The CDR3 covers 13 residues. V lost 5 bases, J lost 2 bases, and 10 bases lay in between. Looked up from germline, CDR1 is KGHSH and CDR2 is LQKENI. CDR3 in amino acids: CASSGGSAYEQYF. The CDR3 DNA sequence: TGTGCCAGCTCAGGTGGGTCTGCCTACGAGCAGTACTTC. Full variable domain (outside the CDR3, taken from reference TRBV18 and TRBJ2-7): NAGVMQNPRHLVRRRGQEARLRCSPMKGHSHVYWYRQLPEEGLKFMVYLQKENIIDESGMPKERFSAEFPKEGPSILRIQQVVRGDSAAYFCASSGGSAYEQYFGPGTRLTVT.

This clone was seen just once. V gene TRBV9 combines with J gene TRBJ1-4; 10 bases match TRBD1. Germline V gene sequence: CDR1 SGDLS, CDR2 YYNGEE. CDR3 size: 15 residues. The trim removed 2 bases at V and 4 bases at J, leaving 2 bases unmatched. The CDR3 bases are TGTGCCAGCAGCGTCTGGGACAGGGGTAATGAAAAACTGTTTTTT. It encodes CASSVWDRGNEKLFF.

As regards this clone: The sample has other DNA sequences that encode this CDR3 too. The chain recombines TRBV28 with TRBJ1-1; D gene uncertain. Germline CDR1 is MDHEN and CDR2 is SYDVKM. This CDR3 comprises 11 residues. V lost 7 bases to trimming and J lost 0 bases, with 3 bases between them. CDR3 region: CASTVNTEAFF. The CDR3 nucleotides are TGTGCCAGCACGGTGAACACTGAAGCTTTCTTT.